The 32 T cell receptor beta chains below come from one sample, sequenced in a study of T cells in Graves' hyperthyroidism and ophthalmopathy. Amplification of TCR beta CDR3 regions was performed using RNA transcripts as template. HTBI primers were employed in a first-round RT-PCR of the TCR CDR3. TCRdb used MiXCR to reprocess the multiplex PCR reads, holding one entry per CDR3 protein. The sample holds around 800,000 distinct CDR3 sequences, around 38% seen once. Sequencing used blood. The receptor source for this set is a man between 18 and 29 years old with Graves' hyperthyroidism.

This clonotype was seen repeatedly, ten times or more. The J gene is TRBJ1-3, the V gene TRBV7-9; 7 bases map to TRBD1. Germline CDR1 and CDR2: SEHNR and FQNEAQ (reference sequence). There are 15 residues in the CDR3. The V and J ends lost 4 bases and 8 bases, in that order; junction bases with no gene match: 11. The CDR3 sequence is CASSSVTGDKDTIYF. CDR3 nucleotides: TGTGCCAGCAGCTCAGTAACAGGGGATAAAGACACCATATATTTT.

The chain carries TRBV6-4 and TRBJ1-3; perhaps TRBD1 as D (6 bases). Germline lookup yields CDR1 MRHNA and CDR2 SNTAGT. Deletions cut 6 bases from V and 2 bases from J, with 14 bases between. This CDR3 has 15 amino acids. The CDR3 protein is CASRRQVRAGNTIYF. CDR3 sequence (DNA): TGTGCCAGCAGACGACAGGTTAGGGCTGGAAACACCATATATTTT.

This chain joins TRBV20-1 and TRBJ2-7, with TRBD2 as a possible D gene (5 bases). V was cut by 3 bases and J by 2 bases, with 11 bases left in between. The CDR3 runs to 13 residues. The germline CDR1 and CDR2 sequences are DFQATT and SNEGSKA (reference sequence). The CDR3 reads CSASDGETYEQYF. For the CDR3, the DNA is TGCAGTGCTAGCGACGGGGAAACCTACGAGCAGTACTTC.

This sequence joins TRBV10-3 and TRBJ2-5; 7 bases are shared with TRBD2. Germline-derived CDR1 and CDR2 are ENHRY and SYGVKD. The ends lost 5 bases at V and 3 bases at J; junction bases unmatched: 3. The CDR3 totals 13 residues. Here the CDR3 reads CAISPSGEETQYF. DNA of the CDR3: TGTGCCATCAGTCCGAGCGGGGAAGAGACCCAGTACTTC.

This clonotype was recorded once. A much more abundant neighbour one base away suggests this may be a read error. The V and J genes are TRBV10-3 and TRBJ2-7; 8 bases are a match to TRBD1. This CDR3 is 16 amino acids long. Looked up from germline, CDR1 is ENHRY and CDR2 is SYGVKD. The CDR3 DNA sequence: TGTGCCGTCAGTGAGCCTGGACAGGGAAGAAACTACGAGCAGTACTTC. This sequence encodes CAVSEPGQGRNYEQYF.

The gene calls are TRBV6-2 or TRBV6-3 and TRBJ2-5; TRBD2 aligns across 8 bases. Germline CDR1 and CDR2: MNHEY and SVGEGT. Trimming cost V 1 base and J 5 bases; bases outside gene matches: 3. The CDR3 consists of 14 residues. The CDR3 DNA reads TGTGCCAGCAGTTACTTTAGCGGGGAGGAGACCCAGTACTTC. As protein: CASSYFSGEETQYF.

This clonotype has a handful of counts. The chain carries TRBV5-6 and TRBJ2-7; unclear D gene. Trimming took off 2 bases at V and 2 bases at J, with 11 bases between the two ends. CDR1 and CDR2 from the germline V gene are SGHDT and YYEEEE. This CDR3 has 14 residues. Written as DNA, the CDR3 is TGTGCCAGCAGCTTTGGTACTACCGCCTACGAGCAGTACTTC. Translated: CASSFGTTAYEQYF. The whole variable domain, remainder taken from reference TRBV5-6 and TRBJ2-7, is DAGVTQSPTHLIKTRGQQVTLRCSPKSGHDTVSWYQQALGQGPQFIFQYYEEEERQRGNFPDRFSGHQFPNYSSELNVNALLLGDSALYLCASSFGTTAYEQYFGPGTRLTVT.

This clonotype was observed many times. The gene calls are TRBV10-3 and TRBJ2-7; D is possibly TRBD1 (5 bases). The CDR3 spans 14 residues. V shed 3 bases and J shed 1 base, with 10 bases lying between them. CDR1 and CDR2 from the germline V gene are ENHRY and SYGVKD. The CDR3 DNA sequence: TGTGCCATCAGTGAAGAGCCAGGGTCCTACGAGCAGTACTTC. Translating it yields CAISEEPGSYEQYF.

Remarks on this clonotype: A much larger clone is a single base away; this may be a read error. The gene calls are TRBV19 and TRBJ1-2, with D unclear. Looked up from germline, CDR1 is LNHDA and CDR2 is SQIVND (reference sequence). Trimming cost V 6 bases and J 8 bases, with 16 bases left between them. This CDR3 has 13 residues. CDR3 in amino acids: CASSSDGARGYTF. CDR3 nucleotide sequence: TGTGCCAGTAGCTCCGACGGTGCCCGGGGCTACACCTTC.

V and J are TRBV29-1 and TRBJ1-1; D is uncertain. The CDR3 consists of 13 residues. Germline assignment: CDR1 SQVTM and CDR2 ANQGSEA. Deletions cut 6 bases from V and 4 bases from J, with 15 bases between. The CDR3 coding sequence is TGCAGCGTAAGGACGCACCCGAGCACTGAAGCTTTCTTT. As protein: CSVRTHPSTEAFF.

The J gene is TRBJ2-7, the V gene TRBV7-3, with no clear D. Germline CDR1 SGHTA, CDR2 FQGTGA. The CDR3 has 12 residues. With 6 bases removed from V and 2 bases from J, the gap between germline ends came to 8 bases. This CDR3 reads CASSPITYEQYF. CDR3 sequence (DNA): TGTGCCAGCAGTCCAATTACCTACGAGCAGTACTTC.

The table lists this clonotype with many counts. The chain couples TRBV10-3 to TRBJ1-2; D is possibly TRBD1 (5 bases). Germline V lookup: CDR1 ENHRY, CDR2 SYGVKD. This CDR3 is 14 amino acids long. V was pared by 2 bases and J by 5 bases, with 12 bases between. CDR3 residues: CAISENNGGYGYTF. The CDR3 DNA reads TGTGCCATCAGTGAGAATAATGGGGGGTATGGCTACACCTTC.

The genes are TRBV7-2 and TRBJ1-3; possible D gene TRBD1, 5 bases. Between the trimmed V and J ends, which lost 7 bases and 3 bases, there was a span of 16 bases. Looked up from germline, CDR1 is SGHTA and CDR2 is FQGNSA. There are 15 residues in the CDR3. The CDR3 DNA follows: TGTGCCAGCATGGGGCTAGCGGGATATGGAAACACCATATATTTT. Translating it yields CASMGLAGYGNTIYF. Full variable domain (remainder filled in from reference TRBV7-2 and TRBJ1-3): GAGVSQSPSNKVTEKGKDVELRCDPISGHTALYWYRQSLGQGLEFLIYFQGNSAPDKSGLPSDRFSAERTGGSVSTLTIQRTQQEDSAVYLCASMGLAGYGNTIYFGEGSWLTVV.

This clonotype has ten or more counts. The V call is TRBV9, the J call TRBJ2-2, with D unresolved. The CDR3 loop spans 13 amino acids. The germline V gene has CDR1 SGDLS and CDR2 YYNGEE. V lost 5 bases to trimming and J lost 6 bases, with 11 bases between them. This chain's CDR3 is CASSAMGSGELFF. In nucleotides, the CDR3 is TGTGCCAGCAGTGCGATGGGGTCCGGGGAGCTGTTTTTT.

This clonotype was seen a few times. The V gene is TRBV4-2, the J gene TRBJ2-7; 7 bases align to TRBD1. The germline V gene encodes CDR1 LGHNA and CDR2 YNFKEQ. V lost 0 bases and J lost 7; bases outside the gene matches: 6. The CDR3 is 14 residues long. The CDR3 loop reads CASSQDVHRGEQYF. The CDR3 DNA sequence: TGTGCCAGCAGCCAAGATGTGCACAGGGGAGAGCAGTACTTC.

In this sample, this clonotype turned up many times. This rearrangement joins TRBV29-1 to TRBJ1-3, with D hard to call. V was trimmed by 6 bases and J by 0 bases, leaving 15 bases between them. Germline CDR1 SQVTM, CDR2 ANQGSEA. The CDR3 consists of 15 residues. The CDR3 DNA reads as TGCAGCGTCCGCCTTGGACGGGGCTCTGGAAACACCATATATTTT. This gives the protein CSVRLGRGSGNTIYF. The full variable domain, completed using reference TRBV29-1 and TRBJ1-3, is SAVISQKPSRDICQRGTSLTIQCQVDSQVTMMFWYRQQPGQSLTLIATANQGSEATYESGFVIDKFPISRPNLTFSTLTVSNMSPEDSSIYLCSVRLGRGSGNTIYFGEGSWLTVV.

CDR3 in amino acids: CASSFAGTGIEQYF. CDR3 sequence (DNA): TGCGCCAGCAGCTTTGCGGGGACAGGGATCGAGCAGTACTTC. The chain couples TRBV5-1 to TRBJ2-7; 9 nucleotides align to TRBD1. V gave up 2 bases and J gave up 6 bases; unmatched junction bases: 6. Per the germline V gene, CDR1 is SGHRS and CDR2 is YFSETQ. The CDR3 totals 14 residues.

Comment on this clonotype: A much larger clone lies a single base off, so this may be a read error. V is TRBV10-3 and J is TRBJ1-5, with D perhaps matching TRBD1 (6 bases). Germline V gene lookup returns CDR1 ENHRY and CDR2 SYGVKD. Trimming took off 5 bases at V and 6 bases at J, with 20 bases between the two ends. The CDR3 covers 16 residues. Here the CDR3 DNA reads TGTGCCATCAGTCGGGGACAATCAGGAGGCCGTCAGCCCCAGCATTTT. Translating it yields CAISRGQSGGRQPQHF.

This clonotype was seen ten or more times. For the CDR3, the DNA is TGCAGCGTACTCCAGGTCCCCGATGAAAAACTGTTTTTT. This codes for CSVLQVPDEKLFF. The chain carries TRBV29-1 and TRBJ1-4; the D is unclear. The CDR3 is 13 amino acids. The V gene lost 6 bases and the J gene lost 6 bases, with 14 bases spanning the gap. Germline V gives CDR1 SQVTM, CDR2 ANQGSEA.

The V and J genes are TRBV29-1 and TRBJ2-2; no reliable D call. From germline, CDR1 is SQVTM and CDR2 ANQGSEA. V dropped 8 bases and J dropped 3 bases, with 7 bases sitting between them. The CDR3 loop spans 11 amino acids. CDR3 in DNA: TGCAGCTTATACGACACCGGGGAGCTGTTTTTT. It specifies CSLYDTGELFF.

The rearrangement uses TRBV25-1 and TRBJ1-4, with a possible D match to TRBD1 (5 bases). The ends were cut back, 8 bases at V and 6 bases at J, with 10 bases in the middle. The germline V gene encodes CDR1 MGHDK and CDR2 SYGVNS. The CDR3 is 12 amino acids. CDR3 loop: CASVVRDEKLFF. The CDR3 nucleotides are TGTGCCAGCGTCGTCAGGGATGAAAAACTGTTTTTT.

This clonotype came up once. The chain recombines TRBV14 with TRBJ2-2, with 13 bases that match TRBD2. Germline V gives CDR1 SGHDN, CDR2 FVKESK. The CDR3 has 20 amino acids. The J segment lost 0 bases and the V segment lost 4 bases, leaving 11 bases of the junction unmatched. The CDR3 sequence: CASSPHPGLAGDANTGELFF. The CDR3, as DNA: TGTGCCAGCAGCCCCCACCCAGGACTAGCGGGAGATGCGAACACCGGGGAGCTGTTTTTT. The variable domain in full, completed from reference TRBV14 and TRBJ2-2, reads EAGVTQFPSHSVIEKGQTVTLRCDPISGHDNLYWYRRVMGKEIKFLLHFVKESKQDESGMPNNRFLAERTGGTYSTLKVQPAELEDSGVYFCASSPHPGLAGDANTGELFFGEGSRLTVL.

This rearrangement joins TRBV7-8 to TRBJ1-6; 7 bases are shared with TRBD1. V was pared by 3 bases and J by 10 bases, with 9 bases of the junction left unmatched. This CDR3 is built from 15 residues. The germline V gene encodes CDR1 SGHVS and CDR2 FQNEAQ. CDR3 residues: CASSLTGTVISPLHF. CDR3 nucleotide sequence: TGTGCCAGCAGCTTGACCGGGACAGTAATATCACCCCTCCACTTT.

V and J are TRBV11-2 and TRBJ2-7, with no clear D. The CDR3 contains 14 residues. The germline V gene has CDR1 SGHAT and CDR2 FQNNGV. The V end lost 0 bases, the J end lost 6 bases, and 12 bases lay between the germline ends. Written as DNA, the CDR3 is TGTGCCAGCAGCTTAGATCGAATGGTCTGCGAGCAGTACTTC. It translates to CASSLDRMVCEQYF.

The chain links TRBV7-3 to TRBJ2-2; 9 bases map to TRBD1. With V trimmed by 5 bases and J by 6 bases, 7 bases remained unmatched. Germline V gene data show CDR1 as SGHTA and CDR2 as FQGTGA. The CDR3 totals 15 residues. The CDR3 here is CASSLGTGMAGELFF. DNA for the CDR3: TGTGCCAGCAGCCTCGGGACAGGGATGGCCGGGGAGCTGTTTTTT.

This clonotype was picked up one time. The rearrangement uses TRBV10-2 and TRBJ1-5; possibly TRBD1 for D (5 bases). Per germline, CDR1 WSHSY and CDR2 SAAADI. CDR3 length: 17 amino acids. Between the trimmed V and J ends, which lost 6 bases and 5 bases, there was a span of 23 bases. CDR3 region: CASSTSGGSVGYQPQHF. For the CDR3, the DNA is TGCGCCAGCAGCACTAGCGGGGGGTCCGTGGGGTATCAGCCCCAGCATTTT.

This clonotype showed up just a few times. The chain joins TRBV5-1 to TRBJ1-5; a possible D gene is TRBD1 (5 bases). This CDR3 region has 16 residues. Trimming shortened V by 0 bases and J by 3 bases, and 13 bases separated the two germline ends. Germline V lookup: CDR1 SGHRS, CDR2 YFSETQ. In DNA, the CDR3 is TGCGCCAGCAGCTTGGACGTTCAGGGATCCAATCAGCCCCAGCATTTT. Protein: CASSLDVQGSNQPQHF.

This clonotype was seen a handful of times. This chain joins TRBV6-6 and TRBJ1-2, with D perhaps TRBD1 (5 bases). Trimming removed 11 bases from V and 4 bases from J, with 14 bases in between. In germline, CDR1 is MNHNY, CDR2 SVGAGI (reference sequence). The CDR3 sequence is 12 residues long. The CDR3: CASRDGTYGYTF. In DNA form, the CDR3 reads TGTGCCTCCCGGGACGGAACCTATGGCTACACCTTC.

This clonotype was recorded a few times. This chain joins TRBV7-9 and TRBJ2-7; the D gene is possibly TRBD2 (6 bases). The CDR3 consists of 15 residues. Germline V gene lookup returns CDR1 SEHNR and CDR2 FQNEAQ (reference sequence). V lost 5 bases to trimming and J lost 6 bases, with 20 bases between them. The CDR3 DNA is TGTGCCAGCAGCCCCCCGGCAGGGAGGCCTTCCGAGCAGTACTTC. Amino acids: CASSPPAGRPSEQYF. Supplemented by reference TRBV7-9 and TRBJ2-7, the full variable domain reads DTGVSQNPRHKITKRGQNVTFRCDPISEHNRLYWYRQTLGQGPEFLTYFQNEAQLEKSRLLSDRFSAERPKGSFSTLEIQRTEQGDSAMYLCASSPPAGRPSEQYFGPGTRLTVT.

This rearrangement joins TRBV12-3 or TRBV12-4 to TRBJ1-1; 9 bases are shared with TRBD1. V dropped 5 bases and J dropped 10; count of bases not matched to a gene: 14. The CDR3 extends over 15 amino acids. The CDR3 loop is CASSPRDRAVIGAFF. The CDR3 nucleotides read TGTGCCAGCAGTCCCCGGGACAGGGCCGTAATTGGAGCTTTCTTT.

The chain combines TRBV2 with TRBJ2-2, with 12 positions matching TRBD1. Looked up from germline, CDR1 is SNHLY and CDR2 is FYNNEI. Trimming removed 2 bases from V and 7 bases from J; junction bases left unmatched: 5. The CDR3 consists of 16 residues. The CDR3 protein is CASSERDRGRHGELFF. The CDR3 bases are TGTGCCAGCAGTGAAAGGGACAGGGGGCGTCACGGGGAGCTGTTTTTT.

This clonotype showed up many times. The chain links TRBV6-6 to TRBJ1-2, with TRBD1 matching over 7 bases. The CDR3 extends over 14 amino acids. Germline trimming cut 7 bases from V and 6 bases from J; bases unmatched to any gene: 11. Germline CDR1 reads MNHNY; CDR2 reads SVGAGI (reference sequence). In nucleotides, the CDR3 is TGTGCCAGCATTTTCTCGGGACAGTTGAATGGCTACACCTTC. Translation: CASIFSGQLNGYTF.